This TCR beta chain was sequenced in a study of patients and donors after allogeneic stem cell transplantation (dated by TCRdb to about 2020). Library method: RT-PCR. Instrument on record: NextSeq 550. TCRdb took the public reads, trimmed them with fastp at Q25, ran MiXCR for clone calling and kept in-frame beta chains. Every CDR3 protein is listed once, alongside the most common genes and DNA of its rows. This sample gives approximately 90,000 distinct CDR3 sequences in total; 4% to 5% of them show up just once. The top ten constitute around 3% of the sample. This clonotype occurred many times. Its target antigen remains unknown. Base qualities are not provided; no much larger clone lies one nucleotide away. At the junction V is shortened by 6 bases and J by 7 bases, with 16 bases in between. Taken from cysteine to phenylalanine, the CDR3 has 13 residues. Just the 39-base CDR3 DNA is kept, in frame starting at base 1. In the germline V gene (reference sequence), CDR1 corresponds to LGHDT and CDR2 to YNNKEL.

This chain joins TRBV3-1 to TRBJ2-7; a tentative D match to TRBD2 spans 5 bases. The clonotype originates from a human donor who was either an allogeneic HSCT recipient or a stem cell or donor lymphocyte infusion donor (not recorded which). It is not recorded whose cells these are; they may come from a transplant donor. Source material: blood, either unsorted or a sorted T cell fraction (not recorded which). In nucleotides, the sequence is TGTGCCAGCAGTGGACGACGGGGTGGAGAGCAGTACTTC. It is translated as CASSGRRGGEQYF.